Below are 18 T cell receptor beta chains sequenced from a single sample in a study of blood T cell repertoires in COVID-19. TCRdb's copy holds only in-frame clones and misses some; the assay was immunoSEQ multiplex PCR. The sample shows 120,000 to 150,000 clones, about four fifths of them seen only once. Specimen: peripheral blood. The origin of the receptors is a human donor with acute or convalescent COVID-19. The donor label of this sample is uncertain.

The chain recombines TRBV27 with TRBJ2-3; 9 bases match TRBD1. The CDR3 is made up of 15 amino acids. In germline, CDR1 is MNHEY, CDR2 SMNVEV (reference sequence). Trimming took 5 bases from V and 3 from J; bases not matched to a gene: 6. The CDR3 region is CASSPQDRGTDTQYF. In DNA, the CDR3 is TGTGCCAGCAGTCCCCAGGACAGGGGAACAGATACGCAGTATTTT.

This clone came up many times. This chain joins TRBV7-9 and TRBJ2-3; TRBD1 agrees at 7 bases. The CDR3 covers 13 residues. V trimming: 4 bases; J trimming: 6 bases; junction bases outside the gene matches: 4. CDR1 and CDR2 from the germline V gene are SEHNR and FQNEAQ (reference sequence). DNA for the CDR3: TGTGCCAGCAGCTCCAGACAGGGTGATACGCAGTATTTT. Encoded protein: CASSSRQGDTQYF.

The chain joins TRBV2 to TRBJ2-7; possible D gene TRBD2, 6 bases. The CDR3 has 15 residues. Germline lookup yields CDR1 SNHLY and CDR2 FYNNEI. V lost 5 bases, J lost 6 bases, and 20 bases lay in between. The CDR3 coding sequence is TGTGCCAGCAGTATTAGCAGCGGCGGGGCCGGCGAGCAGTACGTC. This encodes CASSISSGGAGEQYV.

The chain has TRBV19 and TRBJ1-1; maybe TRBD1 (5 bases). V lost 8 bases and J lost 5, with 9 bases in between. CDR1 LNHDA and CDR2 SQIVND come from the germline V gene (reference sequence). The CDR3 runs to 11 residues. The CDR3 coding sequence is TGTGCCAGTGGGGGAGGGACTGAAGCTTTCTTT. Protein sequence: CASGGGTEAFF.

The gene calls are TRBV30 and TRBJ1-2; the match to TRBD1 covers 12 bases. J was trimmed by 2 bases and V by 8 bases; bases with no gene match: 15. From germline, CDR1 is GTSNPN and CDR2 SVGIG (reference sequence). This CDR3 contains 17 residues. The CDR3 region has the DNA TGTGCCGCCGACCGGGACAGGGGGCGAAAAGGGAACTATGGCTACACCTTC. The encoded protein is CAADRDRGRKGNYGYTF.

This chain connects TRBV12-3 or TRBV12-4 to TRBJ1-2, with D possibly being TRBD1 (6 bases). The CDR3 loop spans 12 amino acids. The germline V and J ends were trimmed by 9 bases and 3 bases, with 11 bases remaining between them. The chain's CDR3 is CASSSGDYGYTF. The CDR3 DNA sequence: TGTGCCAGTTCCTCAGGGGACTATGGCTACACCTTC.

J is TRBJ2-2 and V is TRBV2; D is undetermined. V was pared by 7 bases and J by 3 bases, with 6 bases between. The germline V gene encodes CDR1 SNHLY and CDR2 FYNNEI. The CDR3 contains 12 residues. The CDR3 DNA sequence: TGTGCCAGCAACACCTACACCGGGGAGCTGTTTTTT. Translating it yields CASNTYTGELFF.

Comments on this clone: Within the sample, other DNA sequences also encode this same CDR3. The chain is built from TRBV7-6 and TRBJ2-1; 11 bases agree with TRBD1. J gave up 0 bases and V 5 bases, and 12 bases lay outside the gene matches. Germline V lookup: CDR1 SGHVS, CDR2 FNYEAQ. This CDR3 comprises 19 residues. The CDR3, as DNA: TGTGCCAGCAGCCCACGTGGACAGGGGGCCATCAGCTCCTACAATGAGCAGTTCTTC. Translated: CASSPRGQGAISSYNEQFF. The whole variable domain, filled in from reference TRBV7-6 and TRBJ2-1, reads GAGVSQSPRYKVTKRGQDVALRCDPISGHVSLYWYRQALGQGPEFLTYFNYEAQQDKSGLPNDRFSAERPEGSISTLTIQRTEQRDSAMYRCASSPRGQGAISSYNEQFFGPGTRLTVL.

This clone has a handful of counts. The chain joins TRBV7-9 to TRBJ1-1, with unresolved D. The germline V gene encodes CDR1 SEHNR and CDR2 FQNEAQ (reference sequence). CDR3 length: 12 residues. The V gene lost 4 bases and the J gene lost 3 bases, with 6 bases spanning the gap. The CDR3 loop reads CASSSLYTEAFF. CDR3 sequence (DNA): TGTGCCAGCAGCTCCTTATACACTGAAGCTTTCTTT.

The chain is built from TRBV10-1 and TRBJ2-3; TRBD2 matches 8 bases. This CDR3 contains 14 residues. Looked up from germline, CDR1 is WNHNN and CDR2 is SYGVQD (reference sequence). Trimming removed 5 bases from V and 4 bases from J; junction bases left unmatched: 5. CDR3 amino acids: CASSPTSVADTQYF. The CDR3 bases are TGCGCCAGCAGTCCGACTAGCGTCGCAGATACGCAGTATTTT.

In its sample, this clone was seen once. The genes are TRBV23-1 and TRBJ2-2; no clear D gene. TRBV23-1 is labeled an ORF, and its function is uncertain. The CDR3 runs to 13 residues. The V gene lost 8 bases and the J gene lost 6 bases, with 13 bases spanning the gap. In DNA, the CDR3 is TGCGCCAGCGAGGAATTCGGATCCGGGGAGCTGTTTTTT. Translating it yields CASEEFGSGELFF.

The chain carries TRBV2 and TRBJ1-1; TRBD1 is a possible D gene (5 bases). The CDR3 totals 13 residues. The V and J ends lost 4 bases and 1 base respectively, with 7 bases between them. CDR1 and CDR2 from the germline V gene are SNHLY and FYNNEI. The CDR3 loop is CASSVGENTEAFF. The CDR3 coding sequence is TGTGCCAGCAGTGTAGGGGAGAACACTGAAGCTTTCTTT.

The genes are TRBV5-6 and TRBJ1-2, with D maybe TRBD1 (6 bases). In germline, CDR1 is SGHDT, CDR2 YYEEEE. Trimming removed 9 bases at V and 1 base at J, with 10 bases between. The CDR3 contains 12 residues. The CDR3 DNA reads TGTGCCACCGCGGACAGTAACTATGGCTACACCTTC. This encodes CATADSNYGYTF.

This clone showed up just once. This chain links TRBV2 with TRBJ1-6; no firm D call. The CDR3 is 16 amino acids. V was shortened by 8 bases and J by 1 base, with 15 bases between the two germline ends. The germline V gene has CDR1 SNHLY and CDR2 FYNNEI. In DNA form, the CDR3 reads TGTGCCAGCTTGGCCACTGCGGGGTCCTATAATTCACCCCTCCACTTT. Translated: CASLATAGSYNSPLHF.

The rearrangement joins TRBV6-5 to TRBJ2-1; D unclear. The germline CDR1 and CDR2 sequences are MNHEY and SVGAGI. The length of the CDR3 is 13 residues. V dropped 0 bases and J dropped 6 bases, with 6 bases sitting between them. The CDR3 loop reads CASSYSAVNEQFF. The CDR3 DNA reads as TGTGCCAGCAGTTACTCGGCAGTCAATGAGCAGTTCTTC.

The genes are TRBV7-8 and TRBJ1-1, with 7 nucleotides matching TRBD1. Germline V gene lookup returns CDR1 SGHVS and CDR2 FQNEAQ. This CDR3 contains 16 residues. V lost 4 bases, J lost 2 bases, and 10 bases stayed unmatched. CDR3 amino acids: CASSSAGGKPNTEAFF. CDR3 DNA sequence: TGTGCCAGCAGCTCCGCAGGGGGGAAACCCAACACTGAAGCTTTCTTT.

V gene TRBV19 combines with J gene TRBJ1-2; 9 nucleotides agree with TRBD1. Germline V gene lookup returns CDR1 LNHDA and CDR2 SQIVND (reference sequence). The V segment lost 3 bases and the J segment 2 bases; nucleotides outside the gene matches: 1. This CDR3 region has 14 residues. As DNA, the CDR3 is TGTGCCAGTAGTATCGACAGGGGGAACTATGGCTACACCTTC. The encoded protein is CASSIDRGNYGYTF.

J is TRBJ2-1 and V is TRBV11-2, with D uncertain. V lost 5 bases to trimming and J lost 6 bases, with 17 bases between them. The CDR3 runs 15 residues. Looked up from germline, CDR1 is SGHAT and CDR2 is FQNNGV. The CDR3 DNA is TGTGCCAGCAGCGATAGTGGCTGGGCTGGCAATGAGCAGTTCTTC. It codes for CASSDSGWAGNEQFF.